These 25 T cell receptor beta chains were all obtained from the same sample, sequenced in a study of blood T cells in healthy people across ages. The second PCR ran about 6 to 12 cycles with a sample-barcoded 5' primer and J-beta primers. MiXCR, applied by TCRdb to the 5' RACE reads, yields one record per CDR3 protein. Of hundreds of thousands of distinct CDR3 sequences detected, 45% to 65% appear once; the ten largest clones hold 30% to 40%. The specimen sequenced was blood. These TCRs come from a man in his 60s in good health.

The chain is built from TRBV28 and TRBJ1-1, with a weak D call TRBD1 (5 bases). This CDR3 has 12 amino acids. Trimming removed 3 bases from V and 6 bases from J, with 8 bases in between. CDR1 and CDR2 from the germline V gene are MDHEN and SYDVKM. Here the CDR3 reads CASSFRVAEAFF. DNA of the CDR3: TGTGCCAGCAGTTTCAGGGTCGCTGAAGCTTTCTTT.

The chain joins TRBV20-1 to TRBJ1-6, with D hard to call. Per germline, CDR1 DFQATT and CDR2 SNEGSKA (reference sequence). The germline V and J ends were trimmed by 1 base and 1 base, with 5 bases remaining between them. CDR3 length: 14 residues. CDR3 DNA: TGCAGTGCTAGAGTGCCGTCCTATAATTCACCCCTCCACTTT. Amino acids: CSARVPSYNSPLHF.

In this sample, this clonotype turned up a few times. V gene TRBV2 combines with J gene TRBJ2-1; perhaps TRBD2 as D (5 bases). Per germline, CDR1 SNHLY and CDR2 FYNNEI. V was shortened by 6 bases and J by 5 bases, with 14 bases between the two germline ends. This CDR3 spans 14 amino acids. CDR3 nucleotide sequence: TGTGCCAGCAGCAAAATACCGGGAAACAATGAGCAGTTCTTC. Protein product: CASSKIPGNNEQFF.

This clonotype is a singleton in its sample. V is TRBV7-6 and J is TRBJ2-1; a weak D match, TRBD1 (6 bases). The J call may be faulty, since TRBJ2-7 better matches the DNA end. Germline V CDR1 and CDR2: SGHVS, FNYEAQ. The length of the CDR3 is 14 residues. CDR3 in DNA: TGTGCCACCCAGGGGTTAAGCCGCTACAATGAGCAGTACTTC. It encodes CATQGLSRYNEQYF.

The chain employs TRBV12-3 or TRBV12-4 and TRBJ2-7; 7 nucleotides agree with TRBD2. TRBJ2-5 explains the end of the DNA better; the J call may be wrong. The CDR3 has 13 residues. CDR3: CASSLMERGTQYF. The CDR3 DNA sequence: TGTGCCAGCAGTTTAATGGAGCGGGGGACCCAGTACTTC.

V gene TRBV3-1 combines with J gene TRBJ2-7; D may be TRBD2 (5 bases). The V gene's germline CDR1 is LGHDT and CDR2 YNNKEL (reference sequence). Between the trimmed V and J ends, which lost 6 bases and 3 bases, there was a span of 12 bases. The length of the CDR3 is 13 residues. The CDR3 protein is CASSPGSNYEQYF. The CDR3 nucleotides are TGTGCCAGCAGTCCGGGGTCGAACTACGAGCAGTACTTC.

The rearrangement links TRBV4-1 to TRBJ2-1, with TRBD2 identical over 8 bases. V was clipped by 0 bases and J by 4 bases; unmatched bases: 8. There are 17 residues in the CDR3. CDR1 and CDR2 (germline): MGHRA, YSYEKL. CDR3 nucleotides: TGCGCCAGCAGCCAAGATCTCGGGGGGGGCGTATACAATGAGCAGTTCTTC. This encodes CASSQDLGGGVYNEQFF.

The V gene is TRBV10-3, the J gene TRBJ1-4; D not resolved. Germline CDR1 and CDR2: ENHRY and SYGVKD. V lost 4 bases and J lost 1, with 10 bases in between. This CDR3 spans 15 amino acids. The CDR3 sequence is CAISVGGGTNEKLFF. CDR3 coding DNA: TGTGCCATCAGTGTAGGAGGAGGAACTAATGAAAAACTGTTTTTT.

This clonotype was counted ten times or more. The chain is built from TRBV24-1 and TRBJ2-5; the D is unclear. V shed 7 bases and J shed 0 bases, with 11 bases lying between them. This CDR3 comprises 14 residues. Per germline, CDR1 KGHDR and CDR2 SFDVKD. The CDR3 DNA follows: TGTGCCACCAGCGACACGTCGTACCAAGAGACCCAGTACTTC. Its translation: CATSDTSYQETQYF.

The DNA for the CDR3 is TGTGCCAGCAGCTTACAGGCGCACCGAGAGACCCAGTACTTC. Protein product: CASSLQAHRETQYF. The V call is TRBV7-9, the J call TRBJ2-5; D is undetermined. This CDR3 comprises 14 residues. The ends were cut back, 2 bases at V and 4 bases at J, with 11 bases in the middle. Germline lookup yields CDR1 SEHNR and CDR2 FQNEAQ (reference sequence).

The chain uses TRBV3-1 and TRBJ2-3; TRBD2 matches 10 bases. Germline CDR1 and CDR2: LGHDT and YNNKEL (reference sequence). Losses at the gene ends were 5 bases for V and 5 bases for J; bases not matched to a gene: 16. This CDR3 contains 18 residues. CDR3 nucleotide sequence: TGTGCCAGCAGCACTGGACTAGCGGCCCGGCAGTCGGGAGATACGCAGTATTTT. As protein: CASSTGLAARQSGDTQYF.

The chain has TRBV7-2 and TRBJ1-4, with D uncertain. V was shortened by 2 bases and J by 4 bases, with 11 bases between the two germline ends. There are 15 residues in the CDR3. Germline CDR1 and CDR2: SGHTA and FQGNSA. CDR3 residues: CASSLTGKFNEKLFF. As DNA, the CDR3 is TGTGCCAGCAGCTTAACGGGGAAGTTTAATGAAAAACTGTTTTTT.

This chain connects TRBV27 to TRBJ1-2; D might be TRBD1 (5 bases). Germline V gene data show CDR1 as MNHEY and CDR2 as SMNVEV (reference sequence). The CDR3 spans 13 residues. Trimming pared 3 bases from V and 4 bases from J, leaving 9 bases between. DNA of the CDR3: TGTGCCAGCAGTTTCGCAGGGAGCTATGGCTACACCTTC. Its protein product is CASSFAGSYGYTF.

The CDR3 bases are TGTGCCAGCAGCCCAGGGACTAGCGGGTTATCAGGGGAGACCCAGTACTTC. Protein product: CASSPGTSGLSGETQYF. The rearrangement joins TRBV11-2 to TRBJ2-5; 12 nucleotides agree with TRBD2. V shed 5 bases and J 5 bases; nucleotides not matched to a gene: 12. Germline V gene sequence: CDR1 SGHAT, CDR2 FQNNGV. This CDR3 has 17 residues. Full variable domain (outside the CDR3, taken from reference TRBV11-2 and TRBJ2-5): EAGVAQSPRYKIIEKRQSVAFWCNPISGHATLYWYQQILGQGPKLLIQFQNNGVVDDSQLPKDRFSAERLKGVDSTLKIQPAKLEDSAVYLCASSPGTSGLSGETQYFGPGTRLLVL.

The chain links TRBV5-1 to TRBJ2-1; D unclear. There are 17 residues in the CDR3. Germline lookup yields CDR1 SGHRS and CDR2 YFSETQ. Trimming pared 9 bases from V and 6 bases from J, leaving 28 bases between. Written as DNA, the CDR3 is TGCGCCAACAGTCCCAACATGGGCTCTGTACTCGGCAATGAGCAGTTCTTC. It yields the protein CANSPNMGSVLGNEQFF.

The rearrangement joins TRBV5-1 to TRBJ1-6; 7 bases are a match to TRBD1. Unmatched junction bases numbered 8, after V lost 0 bases and J lost 8 bases. The CDR3 has 16 amino acids. Germline lookup yields CDR1 SGHRS and CDR2 YFSETQ. In DNA, the CDR3 is TGCGCCAGCAGCTTGGTGACAGGGTTGGCGGATTCACCCCTCCACTTT. This translates into CASSLVTGLADSPLHF.

The chain links TRBV29-1 to TRBJ2-1; D ambiguous. V lost 4 bases and J 8 bases, leaving 15 bases between the germline ends. Germline values: CDR1 SQVTM, CDR2 ANQGSEA. The CDR3 contains 13 residues. The CDR3 protein is CSVVGEIIHEQFF. In nucleotides, the CDR3 is TGCAGCGTTGTGGGCGAAATCATCCATGAGCAGTTCTTC.

The chain joins TRBV6-1 to TRBJ1-6, with D possibly being TRBD1 (5 bases). Trimming cost V 10 bases and J 7 bases, with 17 bases left between them. The germline V gene has CDR1 MNHNS and CDR2 SASEGT. This CDR3 contains 14 residues. In DNA form, the CDR3 reads TGTGCCACCCCGGGGGGGATTTGGAATTCACCCCTCCACTTT. Its translation is CATPGGIWNSPLHF.

The chain employs TRBV6-5 and TRBJ1-2; 10 bases are a match to TRBD1. CDR3 length: 14 residues. J was trimmed by 8 bases and V by 2 bases; bases with no gene match: 5. Looked up from germline, CDR1 is MNHEY and CDR2 is SVGAGI. The CDR3 protein is CASSYGDRGFGYTF. The CDR3 nucleotides are TGTGCCAGCAGTTACGGGGACAGGGGTTTCGGCTACACCTTC.

The chain combines TRBV4-1 with TRBJ1-1; perhaps TRBD1 as D (6 bases). CDR1 is MGHRA and CDR2 is YSYEKL in the germline V gene. This CDR3 comprises 15 residues. Trimming took off 0 bases at V and 4 bases at J, with 12 bases between the two ends. This CDR3 is CASSQEAQGVTEAFF. The DNA of the CDR3 is TGCGCCAGCAGCCAAGAAGCACAGGGAGTCACTGAAGCTTTCTTT.

Comment on this clonotype: The junction shows a germline mismatch at one end, possibly a read error. The rearrangement joins TRBV4-1 to TRBJ1-1; no reliable D call. The CDR3 extends over 13 amino acids. Germline V gene sequence: CDR1 MGHRA, CDR2 YSYEKL. CDR3 sequence (DNA): TGCGCCAGCCGCCAAGTATGGGGAACTGAAGCTTTCTTT. It specifies CASRQVWGTEAFF.

This clonotype was found once. This chain connects TRBV5-1 to TRBJ2-7; D is ambiguous. Trimming took off 4 bases at V and 7 bases at J, with 30 bases between the two ends. Germline V lookup: CDR1 SGHRS, CDR2 YFSETQ. This CDR3 is 18 amino acids long. DNA of the CDR3: TGCGCCAGCAGCCTCACGCCGCTATCAGGTCTCGTCGATGGGGAGCAGTACTTC. Amino acids: CASSLTPLSGLVDGEQYF.

V is TRBV9 and J is TRBJ1-2; 9 bases match TRBD1. The CDR3 is made up of 16 amino acids. Germline trimming cut 2 bases from V and 2 bases from J; bases unmatched to any gene: 7. Germline lookup yields CDR1 SGDLS and CDR2 YYNGEE. CDR3 in amino acids: CASSVRPGTGNYGYTF. The DNA of the CDR3 is TGTGCCAGCAGCGTCCGTCCCGGGACAGGGAACTATGGCTACACCTTC.

This clonotype was seen a few times. This chain uses TRBV7-9 with TRBJ2-5, with D unresolved. With 5 bases removed from V and 0 bases from J, the gap between germline ends came to 7 bases. Germline CDR1 is SEHNR and CDR2 is FQNEAQ (reference sequence). The CDR3 runs to 13 residues. Here the CDR3 DNA reads TGTGCCAGCAGCCTAGACAACCAAGAGACCCAGTACTTC. This gives the protein CASSLDNQETQYF.

Worth noting for this clonotype: This may come from a read error, since a much larger clone is one base off. V and J are TRBV7-2 and TRBJ2-1; maybe TRBD1 (6 bases). The CDR3 covers 15 residues. The germline V gene encodes CDR1 SGHTA and CDR2 FQGNSA. The CDR3 sequence: CASSSRLGQNNERFF. The CDR3 coding sequence is TGTGCCAGCAGCTCGCGCCTCGGACAGAACAATGAGCGGTTCTTC.